The next 12 T cell receptor beta chains were all read from a single sample in a study of identical twins. TCRdb re-called the 5' RACE reads with MiXCR, one entry per CDR3 protein. The table records about 500,000 distinct CDR3 sequences, 13% to 15% of them present only once. These data are also associated with another study on yellow fever vaccine responses in identical twins.

The source material was CD4+ T cells sorted from blood. The receptors stem from a woman under 30 in good health.

This clonotype was recorded a few times. This chain connects TRBV2 to TRBJ2-5, with TRBD2 as a possible D gene (5 bases). V gave up 8 bases and J gave up 4 bases, with 14 bases separating them. This CDR3 comprises 13 residues. Germline V gene lookup returns CDR1 SNHLY and CDR2 FYNNEI. The CDR3 is CASGRSLGETQYF. CDR3 DNA sequence: TGTGCCAGCGGGAGAAGCCTGGGAGAGACCCAGTACTTC.

V is TRBV20-1 and J is TRBJ2-2; D might be TRBD2 (6 bases). Trimming took 0 bases from V and 4 from J, leaving 18 bases between them. This CDR3 comprises 17 residues. Germline V gives CDR1 DFQATT, CDR2 SNEGSKA (reference sequence). CDR3: CSARDRAGPGFTGELFF. CDR3 sequence (DNA): TGCAGTGCTAGAGATCGGGCGGGGCCAGGGTTCACCGGGGAGCTGTTTTTT.

In its sample, this clonotype was seen a few times. The V gene is TRBV29-1, the J gene TRBJ2-7, with 9 bases aligning to TRBD1. This CDR3 comprises 15 residues. Germline V gene data show CDR1 as SQVTM and CDR2 as ANQGSEA. J lost 2 bases, V lost 5 bases, and 10 bases had no gene match. CDR3 in DNA: TGCAGCGTTAGGACAGGGGTGGAAGGCCCCTACGAGCAGTACTTC. Protein: CSVRTGVEGPYEQYF.

This clonotype has at least ten counts. The genes are TRBV10-1 and TRBJ2-7; D is undetermined. V was shortened by 6 bases and J by 2 bases, with 8 bases between the two germline ends. The CDR3 sequence is 12 residues long. The germline gives CDR1 WNHNN, CDR2 SYGVQD (reference sequence). In DNA form, the CDR3 reads TGCGCCAGCAGCGACGGAGCCTACGAGCAGTACTTC. As protein: CASSDGAYEQYF.

The chain joins TRBV20-1 to TRBJ1-5; D is ambiguous. The CDR3 extends over 13 amino acids. Germline V CDR1 and CDR2: DFQATT, SNEGSKA (reference sequence). V was trimmed by 5 bases and J by 0 bases, leaving 8 bases between them. The CDR3 DNA is TGCAGTGCTCCCAAGGGTAGCAATCAGCCCCAGCATTTT. Its protein product is CSAPKGSNQPQHF.

This clonotype was seen only a few times. The V call is TRBV12-3 or TRBV12-4, the J call TRBJ2-3; D possibly corresponds to TRBD2 (6 bases). The ends were cut back, 5 bases at V and 9 bases at J, with 12 bases in the middle. The CDR3 extends over 12 amino acids. CDR3 amino acids: CASSQKAGTQYF. CDR3 bases: TGTGCCAGCAGTCAAAAGGCGGGGACGCAGTATTTT.

A few counts support this clonotype. This chain links TRBV18 with TRBJ2-1; 10 nucleotides match TRBD2. This CDR3 is 17 amino acids long. Trimming removed 3 bases from V and 0 bases from J; junction bases left unmatched: 5. In germline, CDR1 is KGHSH, CDR2 LQKENI. CDR3 residues: CASSPRPSGSSYNEQFF. The CDR3 nucleotides read TGTGCCAGCTCACCTCGCCCTAGCGGGAGCTCCTACAATGAGCAGTTCTTC.

This clonotype was recorded only once. V and J are TRBV4-3 and TRBJ2-7; TRBD2 is a possible D gene (5 bases). Between the trimmed V and J ends, which lost 0 bases and 7 bases, there was a span of 13 bases. Looked up from germline, CDR1 is LGHNA and CDR2 is YSLEER. CDR3 length: 14 amino acids. The CDR3 loop is CASSQDGRGREQYF. For the CDR3, the DNA is TGCGCCAGCAGCCAAGATGGTCGGGGTCGGGAGCAGTACTTC.

The rearrangement links TRBV14 to TRBJ1-2; weak D call: TRBD1 (5 bases). Germline V CDR1 and CDR2: SGHDN, FVKESK. The CDR3 has 17 residues. Trimming stripped 3 bases from V and 7 bases from J, with 24 bases between. For the CDR3, the DNA is TGTGCCAGCAGCCATGGGGAGAGGGGTCACGGAGTATCTGGCTACACCTTC. Residues: CASSHGERGHGVSGYTF.

Ten or more counts support this clonotype. The chain uses TRBV4-1 and TRBJ2-1; 8 bases are a match to TRBD2. Per the germline V gene, CDR1 is MGHRA and CDR2 is YSYEKL. Trimming at V came to 0 bases and at J to 4 bases, leaving 8 bases not matched to a gene. The CDR3 spans 17 residues. The CDR3 region is CASSQDVVGGGYNEQFF. The DNA for the CDR3 is TGCGCCAGCAGCCAAGATGTGGTGGGCGGGGGGTACAATGAGCAGTTCTTC.

This clonotype appeared a few times. The J gene is TRBJ2-2, the V gene TRBV11-2; 14 bases are a match to TRBD2. The CDR3 has 18 amino acids. Germline CDR1 is SGHAT and CDR2 is FQNNGV. V was pared by 5 bases and J by 0 bases, with 5 bases of the junction left unmatched. CDR3 nucleotides: TGTGCCAGCAGCCGCGGACTAGCGGGGGGTTCGAACACCGGGGAGCTGTTTTTT. It encodes CASSRGLAGGSNTGELFF.

This clonotype was observed a handful of times. As DNA, the CDR3 is TGTGCCACCTCCACCGGGGAGCTGTTTTTT. Residues: CATSTGELFF. The chain links TRBV28 to TRBJ2-2; D is unresolved. This CDR3 spans 10 amino acids. V was trimmed by 10 bases and J by 4 bases, leaving 4 bases between them. Germline V gene sequence: CDR1 MDHEN, CDR2 SYDVKM.